Reported below is one T cell receptor (beta chain). Its antigen is still unknown. The CDR3 has 17 amino acids. V was clipped by 4 bases and J by 7 bases, with 23 bases between them. CDR1 is MGHRA, CDR2 YSYEKL, per germline. This record belongs to a study of cytomegalovirus exposure and HLA in healthy donors. Overall study findings and caveats: TRBV6-2, TRBV6-3 and other indistinguishable V segments were excluded. Confirmation was obtained in vitro that a few CMV-associated chains are specific for CMV antigens.

PCR involved 60 Vbeta and 13 Jbeta primers. Some clones are missing from TCRdb's copy, which holds only in-frame ones; the method was immunoSEQ multiplex PCR. This table has approximately 97,000 clones, roughly four fifths appearing once. The V and J genes are TRBV4-1 and TRBJ1-5; D is perhaps TRBD1 (5 bases). Source material: PBMCs. This TCR was recovered from a man between 40 and 49 years old in good health and CMV-seropositive. CDR3 nucleotides: TGCGCCAGCAGCCGAAGCTTAGAGACAGCCGCCGGGCAGCCCCAGCATTTT. Its protein is CASSRSLETAAGQPQHF.